These 15 T cell receptor beta chains were all obtained from the same sample, sequenced in a study of blood T cell repertoires in COVID-19. Sequencing was performed with immunoSEQ multiplex PCR; in TCRdb, only in-frame clones are kept and a portion is missing. The data show fewer than 350,000 clones, 85% seen once. The source material was PBMCs or T cells enriched from blood (not recorded which). The receptors here all came from a woman aged 45-65 years who had recovered from COVID-19.

V gene TRBV7-9 combines with J gene TRBJ1-6; D remains unclear. Germline V gene sequence: CDR1 SEHNR, CDR2 FQNEAQ (reference sequence). The CDR3 contains 16 residues. Between the trimmed V and J ends, which lost 4 bases and 0 bases, there was a span of 10 bases. CDR3 coding DNA: TGTGCCAGCAGCTCATCAACGAGCTCCTATAATTCACCCCTCCACTTT. It encodes CASSSSTSSYNSPLHF.

The chain carries TRBV2 and TRBJ1-4, with a weak D call TRBD1 (5 bases). V was trimmed by 5 bases and J by 8 bases, leaving 18 bases between them. There are 15 residues in the CDR3. CDR1 and CDR2 (germline): SNHLY, FYNNEI. CDR3: CASSPRDSSGEKLFF. The CDR3 nucleotides are TGTGCCAGCAGTCCTCGGGACTCCTCTGGGGAAAAACTGTTTTTT.

This chain's CDR3 is CASSLAGGWQPQHF. In DNA, the CDR3 is TGTGCCAGCAGCTTAGCCGGGGGTTGGCAGCCCCAGCATTTT. This chain joins TRBV7-9 and TRBJ1-5; D is perhaps TRBD1 (5 bases). V was trimmed by 0 bases and J by 7 bases, leaving 10 bases between them. Germline CDR1 and CDR2: SEHNR and FQNEAQ (reference sequence). The CDR3 is 14 residues long.

The chain joins TRBV5-1 to TRBJ2-7; tentative D call: TRBD2 (8 bases). The germline CDR1 and CDR2 sequences are SGHRS and YFSETQ. Deletions cut 8 bases from V and 6 bases from J, with 21 bases between. This CDR3 is 14 amino acids long. The CDR3 loop reads CASTREGASSEQYF. CDR3 sequence (DNA): TGCGCCAGTACCCGGGAGGGGGCGTCGAGCGAGCAGTACTTC.

This chain uses TRBV11-2 with TRBJ1-2; 7 positions match TRBD1. The CDR3 loop spans 13 amino acids. The V gene end was trimmed by 6 bases and the J gene end by 7 bases; junction bases not matched to a gene: 8. Germline CDR1 SGHAT, CDR2 FQNNGV. CDR3 nucleotides: TGTGCCAGCAGACATATTGGGACAGTTGGCTACACCTTC. This encodes CASRHIGTVGYTF.

The V call is TRBV11-2, the J call TRBJ2-7, with TRBD2 matching 14 bases. The ends lost 4 bases at V and 4 bases at J; junction bases unmatched: 9. The CDR3 extends over 17 amino acids. Per the germline V gene, CDR1 is SGHAT and CDR2 is FQNNGV. The CDR3: CASSSQTSGGARYEQYF. CDR3 coding DNA: TGTGCCAGCAGCTCCCAGACTAGCGGGGGGGCCAGGTACGAGCAGTACTTC.

V and J are TRBV5-1 and TRBJ1-6; no definite D call. Trimming removed 3 bases at V and 5 bases at J, with 15 bases between. This CDR3 is 16 amino acids long. The germline V gene encodes CDR1 SGHRS and CDR2 YFSETQ. The CDR3 nucleotides are TGCGCCAGCAGCTCCGGGCGAACGAGGGATAATTCACCCCTCCACTTT. Encoded protein: CASSSGRTRDNSPLHF. Filled out from reference TRBV5-1 and TRBJ1-6, the complete variable domain reads KAGVTQTPRYLIKTRGQQVTLSCSPISGHRSVSWYQQTPGQGLQFLFEYFSETQRNKGNFPGRFSGRQFSNSRSEMNVSTLELGDSALYLCASSSGRTRDNSPLHFGNGTRLTVT.

This clone was observed a few times. The chain couples TRBV9 to TRBJ1-2; no clear D. The germline V and J ends were trimmed by 4 bases and 2 bases, with 18 bases remaining between them. Germline values: CDR1 SGDLS, CDR2 YYNGEE. The CDR3 sequence is 16 residues long. The CDR3 is CASSPAGVPDNYGYTF. CDR3 DNA sequence: TGTGCCAGCAGCCCGGCGGGCGTCCCCGACAACTATGGCTACACCTTC. Filled out from reference TRBV9 and TRBJ1-2, the complete variable domain reads DSGVTQTPKHLITATGQRVTLRCSPRSGDLSVYWYQQSLDQGLQFLIQYYNGEERAKGNILERFSAQQFPDLHSELNLSSLELGDSALYFCASSPAGVPDNYGYTFGSGTRLTVV.

The table lists this clone with a count of one. The genes are TRBV6-5 and TRBJ2-5; D unresolved. Trimming shortened V by 8 bases and J by 2 bases, and 9 bases separated the two germline ends. Germline values: CDR1 MNHEY, CDR2 SVGAGI. This CDR3 is built from 12 residues. The DNA of the CDR3 is TGTGCCAGCTCGCTCACTCAAGAGACCCAGTACTTC. Translated: CASSLTQETQYF.

This chain links TRBV7-7 with TRBJ2-2; perhaps TRBD1 as D (5 bases). The V and J ends lost 5 bases and 4 bases respectively, with 8 bases between them. This CDR3 has 13 residues. Germline V gene lookup returns CDR1 SSHAT and CDR2 FNYEAQ (reference sequence). CDR3 nucleotide sequence: TGTGCCAGCAGCCAAGGGGTCACCGGGGAGCTGTTTTTT. This gives the protein CASSQGVTGELFF.

CDR3 amino acids: CASSELVGQSNEKLFF. The CDR3 DNA follows: TGCGCCAGCAGTGAGTTAGTCGGACAGAGTAATGAAAAACTGTTTTTT. The chain has TRBV10-1 and TRBJ1-4, with D possibly being TRBD1 (6 bases). The CDR3 extends over 16 amino acids. Per germline, CDR1 WNHNN and CDR2 SYGVQD (reference sequence). V was cut by 1 base and J by 4 bases, with 13 bases left in between.

The chain carries TRBV2 and TRBJ1-6, with D maybe TRBD1 (5 bases). Trimming shortened V by 6 bases and J by 10 bases, and 10 bases separated the two germline ends. CDR3 length equals 12 residues. Germline V gene data show CDR1 as SNHLY and CDR2 as FYNNEI. The CDR3 nucleotides read TGTGCCAGCAGCCCCCAGGGATCACCCCTCCACTTT. It is translated as CASSPQGSPLHF.

The J gene is TRBJ1-1, the V gene TRBV5-5, with a tentative D call TRBD1 (6 bases). CDR3 length: 17 amino acids. Trimming shortened V by 1 base and J by 1 base, and 17 bases separated the two germline ends. Germline values: CDR1 SGHKS, CDR2 YYEKEE (reference sequence). In DNA form, the CDR3 reads TGTGCCAGCAGCTTGCAAACAGGGCGGGTCGGGAACACTGAAGCTTTCTTT. Translating it yields CASSLQTGRVGNTEAFF.

The chain is built from TRBV24-1 and TRBJ2-1; the match to TRBD2 covers 11 bases. Trimming took 5 bases from V and 4 from J; bases not matched to a gene: 6. Looked up from germline, CDR1 is KGHDR and CDR2 is SFDVKD. The CDR3 covers 16 residues. The CDR3 nucleotides read TGTGCCACCAGTGGACGACTAGCGGGGATTTACAATGAGCAGTTCTTC. Translation gives CATSGRLAGIYNEQFF.

V is TRBV18 and J is TRBJ1-2; D gene unclear. Germline loops: CDR1 KGHSH, CDR2 LQKENI. CDR3 length equals 13 residues. The V gene lost 3 bases and the J gene lost 4 bases, with 9 bases spanning the gap. The CDR3 here is CASSPQEGYGYTF. CDR3 nucleotides: TGTGCCAGCTCACCGCAGGAGGGCTATGGCTACACCTTC.